The clone carrying this T cell receptor beta chain appeared many times. TCRdb re-called the RT-PCR reads with MiXCR, one entry per CDR3 protein. The sample shows about 650,000 distinct CDR3 sequences, 15% to 18% of them seen only once. This record belongs to a study of response to subunit inactivated influenza vaccine. Trimming took 1 base from V and 6 from J; bases not matched to a gene: 7. The germline gives CDR1 KGHDR, CDR2 SFDVKD. This CDR3 contains 16 residues. The sequencing used PBMCs from blood, collected 11 to 12 days after vaccination. The receptor's source is a man aged 45 to 65 who received an inactivated influenza vaccine. This chain uses TRBV24-1 with TRBJ2-3, with 9 nucleotides matching TRBD2. CDR3 nucleotides: TGTGCCACCAGTGATTTACCAGCGGGAGGTTCTGATACGCAGTATTTT. Encoded protein: CATSDLPAGGSDTQYF.